Listed below are T cell receptor beta chains from one sample, sequenced in a study of blood T cells in healthy people across ages. TCRdb passed the 5' RACE reads through MiXCR, listing each CDR3 protein once. The sample lists about 1.6 million distinct CDR3 sequences; around 36% were seen once. Input material: blood. All receptors come from a woman between 25 and 40 years old in good health. Each CDR3 is given with its conserved first and last residue. The D gene is left open where the match is weak. Size values are once, few and many counts, or a class for expanded clones, and some rows have none.

j_call | d_call | v_call | clone_size | cdr3_aa | cdr3_nt
TRBJ2-7 | . | TRBV9 | . | CASTPGTTSYEQYF | TGTGCCAGCACCCCCGGGACGACCTCCTACGAGCAGTACTTC
TRBJ1-1 | . | TRBV6-2/TRBV6-3 | few | CASSYLGQTLGEAFF | TGTGCCAGCAGTTACCTGGGGCAGACCCTCGGTGAAGCTTTCTTT
TRBJ2-7 | . | TRBV3-1 | . | CASSRSGISYEQYF | TGTGCCAGCAGCCGAAGCGGTATCTCCTACGAGCAGTACTTC
TRBJ2-7 | . | TRBV4-1 | few | CASSQDPPTILRYF | TGCGCCAGCAGCCAAGACCCCCCAACTATTCTAAGGTACTTC
TRBJ1-2 | . | TRBV2 | . | CASRRAQAPSPPHGYTF | TGTGCCAGCAGGAGGGCCCAGGCCCCCTCTCCCCCTCATGGCTACACCTTC
TRBJ2-5 | . | TRBV25-1 | . | CASSEPGAGQETQYF | TGTGCCAGCAGTGAACCGGGGGCGGGACAAGAGACCCAGTACTTC
TRBJ1-1 | . | TRBV20-1 | few | CSAVTANTEAFF | TGCAGTGCTGTAACAGCGAACACTGAAGCTTTCTTT
TRBJ2-2 | . | TRBV29-1 | . | CSPQGGTGELFF | TGCAGTCCCCAGGGTGGGACCGGGGAGCTGTTTTTT
TRBJ2-7 | . | TRBV6-1 | . | CAVRDSIGYSYEQYF | TGTGCCGTCCGAGACAGCATCGGGTACTCCTACGAGCAGTACTTC
TRBJ2-1 | TRBD2 | TRBV10-3 | many | CAISAGIAGANNEQFF | TGTGCCATCAGTGCAGGGATAGCGGGAGCTAACAATGAGCAGTTCTTC
TRBJ1-1 | TRBD1 | TRBV10-2 | . | CASSLTGGAEDEAFF | TGCGCCAGCAGTTTGACAGGGGGAGCAGAAGATGAAGCTTTCTTT
TRBJ2-7 | . | TRBV6-1 | . | CASRTEDKESSYEQYF | TGTGCCAGTCGGACAGAGGATAAAGAAAGCTCCTACGAGCAGTACTTC
TRBJ1-6 | . | TRBV25-1 | . | CASSHQGGESPLHF | TGTGCCAGCAGTCATCAGGGAGGGGAATCACCCCTCCACTTT
TRBJ2-1 | . | TRBV6-1 | few | CALRDGSYNEQFF | TGTGCCTTAAGGGACGGTTCCTACAATGAGCAGTTCTTC
TRBJ2-4 | . | TRBV6-1 | . | CASSESSRMEQYF | TGTGCCAGCAGTGAATCAAGTCGCATGGAGCAGTACTTC
TRBJ1-1 | TRBD1 | TRBV18 | . | CASSPDRDTTEAFF | TGTGCCAGCTCACCAGACAGGGATACGACTGAAGCTTTCTTT
TRBJ2-7 | . | TRBV28 | . | CATLTGYEQYF | TGTGCCACCCTAACGGGGTACGAGCAGTACTTC
TRBJ2-3 | TRBD1 | TRBV9 | many | CASSVGGGGTDTQYF | TGTGCCAGCAGCGTAGGAGGGGGCGGCACAGATACGCAGTATTTT
TRBJ2-5 | TRBD2 | TRBV11-2 | . | CANSKDFRGGKETQYF | TGTGCCAACAGCAAGGACTTTCGGGGGGGCAAAGAGACCCAGTACTTC
TRBJ2-3 | . | TRBV10-1 | . | CASSEGLLPSTDTQYF | TGCGCCAGCAGTGAGGGACTACTCCCTTCCACAGATACGCAGTATTTT
TRBJ2-5 | TRBD1 | TRBV29-1 | few | CSVSGTGGETQYF | TGCAGCGTTTCCGGGACAGGGGGGGAGACCCAGTACTTC
TRBJ2-7 | . | TRBV9 | . | CASSGRVDGYEQYF | TGTGCCAGCAGCGGCCGTGTGGACGGATACGAGCAGTACTTC
TRBJ2-1 | . | TRBV29-1 | few | CSVDTDTYNEQFF | TGCAGCGTTGATACGGATACCTACAATGAGCAGTTCTTC
TRBJ1-1 | . | TRBV20-1 | once | CSARVTQGMNTEAFF | TGCAGTGCTAGAGTGACCCAGGGGATGAACACTGAAGCTTTCTTT
TRBJ2-5 | TRBD2 | TRBV14 | . | CASSPGLAGKYQETQYF | TGTGCCAGCAGCCCTGGACTAGCGGGGAAGTACCAAGAGACCCAGTACTTC
TRBJ2-7 | . | TRBV2 | few | CASRAGRAYSYEQYF | TGTGCCAGCAGAGCCGGAAGGGCATATTCCTACGAGCAGTACTTC
TRBJ1-4 | TRBD1 | TRBV4-1 | . | CASSQDPKGDRATNEKLFF | TGCGCCAGCAGCCAAGATCCTAAGGGGGACAGGGCAACTAATGAAAAACTGTTTTTT
TRBJ2-1 | TRBD2 | TRBV20-1 | . | CSAIGTSVGNQDEQFF | TGCAGTGCGATAGGGACTAGCGTGGGGAATCAGGATGAGCAGTTCTTC
TRBJ2-3 | . | TRBV20-1 | . | CSARGRRALDTQYF | TGCAGTGCTAGAGGGCGCAGGGCATTAGATACGCAGTATTTT
TRBJ1-1 | . | TRBV3-1 | . | CASSQDRVPGAFF | TGTGCCAGCAGCCAAGATCGGGTCCCGGGAGCTTTCTTT
TRBJ1-5 | . | TRBV6-6 | few | CASSRKDQPQHF | TGTGCCAGCAGCCGTAAGGATCAGCCCCAGCATTTT
TRBJ2-7 | . | TRBV27 | few | CASSSAAAVEQYF | TGTGCCAGCAGTTCTGCTGCGGCGGTCGAGCAGTACTTC